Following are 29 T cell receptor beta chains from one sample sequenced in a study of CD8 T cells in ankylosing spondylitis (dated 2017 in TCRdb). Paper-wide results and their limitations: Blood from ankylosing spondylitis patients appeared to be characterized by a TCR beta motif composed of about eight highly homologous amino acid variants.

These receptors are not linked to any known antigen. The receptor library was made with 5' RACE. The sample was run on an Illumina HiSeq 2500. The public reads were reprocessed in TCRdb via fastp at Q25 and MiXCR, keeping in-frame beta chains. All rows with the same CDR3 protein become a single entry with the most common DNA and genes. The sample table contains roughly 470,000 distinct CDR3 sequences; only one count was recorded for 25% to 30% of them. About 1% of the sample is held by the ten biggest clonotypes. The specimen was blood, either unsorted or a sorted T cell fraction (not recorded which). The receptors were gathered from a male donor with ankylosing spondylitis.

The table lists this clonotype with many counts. DNA for the CDR3: TGCAGTGCGCGAAGCGGGTTTAGCAATCAGCCCCAGCATTTT. Translating gives CSARSGFSNQPQHF. The chain carries TRBV20-1 and TRBJ1-5; D is undetermined. Germline CDR1 reads DFQATT; CDR2 reads SNEGSKA (reference sequence). The V end was cut by 6 bases, the J end by 0 bases, with 12 bases between. This CDR3 region has 14 residues.

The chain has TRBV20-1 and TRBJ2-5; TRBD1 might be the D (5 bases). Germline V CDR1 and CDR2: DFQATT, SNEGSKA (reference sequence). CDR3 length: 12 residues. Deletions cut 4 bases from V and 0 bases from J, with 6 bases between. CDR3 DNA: TGCAGTGCTAAGGGGTACCAAGAGACCCAGTACTTC. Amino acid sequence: CSAKGYQETQYF.

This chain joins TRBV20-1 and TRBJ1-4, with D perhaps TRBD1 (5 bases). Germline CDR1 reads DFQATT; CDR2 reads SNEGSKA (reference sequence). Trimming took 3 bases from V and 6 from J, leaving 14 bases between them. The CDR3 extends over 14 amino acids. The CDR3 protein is CSARPPGGYEKLFF. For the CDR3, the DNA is TGCAGTGCTAGGCCCCCCGGGGGGTATGAAAAACTGTTTTTT.

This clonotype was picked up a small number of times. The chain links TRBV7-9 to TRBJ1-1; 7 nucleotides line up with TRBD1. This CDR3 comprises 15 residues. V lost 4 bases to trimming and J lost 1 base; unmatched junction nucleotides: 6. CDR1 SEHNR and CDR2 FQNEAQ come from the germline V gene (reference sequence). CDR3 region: CASSSPRTGNTEAFF. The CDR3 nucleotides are TGTGCCAGCAGCTCGCCCCGGACAGGGAACACTGAAGCTTTCTTT.

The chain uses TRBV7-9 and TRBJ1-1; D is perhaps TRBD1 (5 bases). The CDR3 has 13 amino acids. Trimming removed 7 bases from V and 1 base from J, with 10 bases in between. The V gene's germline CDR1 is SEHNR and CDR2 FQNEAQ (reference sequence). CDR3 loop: CASISRGNTEAFF. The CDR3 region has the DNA TGTGCCAGCATCTCGAGGGGGAACACTGAAGCTTTCTTT.

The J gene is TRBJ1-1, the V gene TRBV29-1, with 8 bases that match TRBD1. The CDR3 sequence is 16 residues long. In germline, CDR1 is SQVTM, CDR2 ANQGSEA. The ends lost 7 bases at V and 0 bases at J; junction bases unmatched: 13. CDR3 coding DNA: TGCAGCGGCCGAAGGGCGACAGGGGTGATGAACACTGAAGCTTTCTTT. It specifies CSGRRATGVMNTEAFF.

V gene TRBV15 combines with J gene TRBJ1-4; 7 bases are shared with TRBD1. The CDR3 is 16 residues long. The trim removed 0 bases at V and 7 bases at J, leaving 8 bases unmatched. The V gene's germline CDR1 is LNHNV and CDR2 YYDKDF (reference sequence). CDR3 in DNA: TGTGCCACCAGCAGAGATAGGGGGACAGTGGGTGAAAAACTGTTTTTT. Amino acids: CATSRDRGTVGEKLFF.

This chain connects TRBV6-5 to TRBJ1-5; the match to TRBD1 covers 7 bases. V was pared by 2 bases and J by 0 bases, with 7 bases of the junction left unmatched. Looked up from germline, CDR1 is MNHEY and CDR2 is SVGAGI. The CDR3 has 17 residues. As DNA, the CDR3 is TGTGCCAGCAGTTACACTAAAGGGACAGTTAGCAATCAGCCCCAGCATTTT. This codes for CASSYTKGTVSNQPQHF.

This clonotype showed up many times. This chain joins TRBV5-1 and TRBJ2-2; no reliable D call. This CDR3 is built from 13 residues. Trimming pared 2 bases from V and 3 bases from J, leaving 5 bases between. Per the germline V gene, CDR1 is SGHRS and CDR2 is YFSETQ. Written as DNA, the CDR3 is TGCGCCAGCAGCTTCCTAGACACCGGGGAGCTGTTTTTT. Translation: CASSFLDTGELFF.

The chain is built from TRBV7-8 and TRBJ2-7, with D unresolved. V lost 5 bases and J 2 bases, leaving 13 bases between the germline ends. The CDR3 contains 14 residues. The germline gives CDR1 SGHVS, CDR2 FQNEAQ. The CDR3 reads CASSANAFPYEQYV. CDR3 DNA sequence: TGTGCCAGCAGCGCTAACGCGTTCCCCTACGAGCAGTACGTC.

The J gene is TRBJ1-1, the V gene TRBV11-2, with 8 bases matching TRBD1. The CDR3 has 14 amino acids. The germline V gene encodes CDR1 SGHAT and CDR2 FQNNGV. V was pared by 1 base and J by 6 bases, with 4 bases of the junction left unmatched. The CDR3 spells CASSLAGGEAEAFF. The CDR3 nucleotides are TGTGCCAGCAGCTTAGCAGGGGGCGAGGCTGAAGCTTTCTTT.

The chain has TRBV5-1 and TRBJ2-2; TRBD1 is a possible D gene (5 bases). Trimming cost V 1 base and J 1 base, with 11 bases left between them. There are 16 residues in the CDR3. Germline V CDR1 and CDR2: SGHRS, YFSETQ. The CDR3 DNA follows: TGCGCCAGCAGCTTGCCAGGGTCTCTGAACACCGGGGAGCTGTTTTTT. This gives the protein CASSLPGSLNTGELFF.

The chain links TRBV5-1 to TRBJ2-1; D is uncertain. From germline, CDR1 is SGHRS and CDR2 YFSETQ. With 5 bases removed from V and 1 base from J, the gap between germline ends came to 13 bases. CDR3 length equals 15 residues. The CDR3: CASRRIRGSYNEQFF. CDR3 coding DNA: TGCGCCAGCAGGCGGATCCGTGGGTCCTACAATGAGCAGTTCTTC.

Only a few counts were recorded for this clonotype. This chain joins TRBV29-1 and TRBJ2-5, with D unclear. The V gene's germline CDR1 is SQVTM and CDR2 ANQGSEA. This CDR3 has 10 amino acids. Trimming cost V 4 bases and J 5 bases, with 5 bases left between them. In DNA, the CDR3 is TGCAGCGTTGGTGGGGAGACCCAGTACTTC. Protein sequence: CSVGGETQYF.

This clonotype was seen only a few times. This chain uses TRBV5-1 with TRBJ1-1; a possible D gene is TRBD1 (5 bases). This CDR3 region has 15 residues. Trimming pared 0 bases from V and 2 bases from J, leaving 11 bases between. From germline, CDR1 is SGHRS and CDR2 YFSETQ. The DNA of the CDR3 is TGCGCCAGCAGCTTGGAAGAGAGGGGCAACACTGAAGCTTTCTTT. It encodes CASSLEERGNTEAFF.

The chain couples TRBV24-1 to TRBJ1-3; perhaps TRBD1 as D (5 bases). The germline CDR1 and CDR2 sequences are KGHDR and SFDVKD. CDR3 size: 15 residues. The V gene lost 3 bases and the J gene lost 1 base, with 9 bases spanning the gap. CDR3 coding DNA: TGTGCCACCAGTGATCCCCAGGGTTCTGGAAACACCATATATTTT. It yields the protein CATSDPQGSGNTIYF.

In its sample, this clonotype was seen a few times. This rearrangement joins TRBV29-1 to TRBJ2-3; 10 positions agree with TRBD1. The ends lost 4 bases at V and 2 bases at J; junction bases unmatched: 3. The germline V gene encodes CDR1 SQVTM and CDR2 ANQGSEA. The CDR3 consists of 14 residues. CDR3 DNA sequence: TGCAGCGTTGGTGGGACAGGGGCCACAGATACGCAGTATTTT. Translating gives CSVGGTGATDTQYF.

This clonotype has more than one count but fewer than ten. The CDR3 region has the DNA TGTGCCAGCAGTGACAGGGGGTACAATCAGCCCCAGCATTTT. Its protein product is CASSDRGYNQPQHF. This chain connects TRBV25-1 to TRBJ1-5, with TRBD1 identical over 7 bases. Trimming cost V 3 bases and J 3 bases; bases outside gene matches: 2. CDR1 is MGHDK and CDR2 is SYGVNS in the germline V gene. The CDR3 covers 14 residues.

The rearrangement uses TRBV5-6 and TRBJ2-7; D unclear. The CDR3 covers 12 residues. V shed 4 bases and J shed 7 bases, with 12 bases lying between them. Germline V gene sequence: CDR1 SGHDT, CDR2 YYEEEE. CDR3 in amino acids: CASSVTIGEQYV. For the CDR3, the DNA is TGTGCCAGCAGCGTCACTATTGGGGAGCAGTACGTC.

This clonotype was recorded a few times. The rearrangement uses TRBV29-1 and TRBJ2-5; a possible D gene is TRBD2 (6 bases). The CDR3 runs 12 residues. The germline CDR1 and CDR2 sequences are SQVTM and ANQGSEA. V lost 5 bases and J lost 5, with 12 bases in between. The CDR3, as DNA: TGCAGCGTTAGGAGGGGAGACGAGACCCAGTACTTC. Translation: CSVRRGDETQYF. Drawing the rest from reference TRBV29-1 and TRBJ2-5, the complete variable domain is SAVISQKPSRDICQRGTSLTIQCQVDSQVTMMFWYRQQPGQSLTLIATANQGSEATYESGFVIDKFPISRPNLTFSTLTVSNMSPEDSSIYLCSVRRGDETQYFGPGTRLLVL.

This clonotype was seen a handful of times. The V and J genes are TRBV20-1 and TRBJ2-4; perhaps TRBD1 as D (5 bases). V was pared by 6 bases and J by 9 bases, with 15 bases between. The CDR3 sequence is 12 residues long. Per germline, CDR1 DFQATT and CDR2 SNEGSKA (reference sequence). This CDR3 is CSASWHQGIQYF. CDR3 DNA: TGCAGTGCCAGCTGGCACCAGGGCATTCAGTACTTC.

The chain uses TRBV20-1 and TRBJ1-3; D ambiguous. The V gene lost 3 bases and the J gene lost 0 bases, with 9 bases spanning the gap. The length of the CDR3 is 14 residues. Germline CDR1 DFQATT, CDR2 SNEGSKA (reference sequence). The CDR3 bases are TGCAGTGCTAGGCCCAGGAGCTCTGGAAACACCATATATTTT. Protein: CSARPRSSGNTIYF.

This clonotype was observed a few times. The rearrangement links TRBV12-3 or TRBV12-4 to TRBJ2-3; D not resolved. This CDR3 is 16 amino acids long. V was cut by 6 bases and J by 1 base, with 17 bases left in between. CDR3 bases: TGTGCCAGCAGCCACTCCTGGGTTAGGGGCACAGATACGCAGTATTTT. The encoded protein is CASSHSWVRGTDTQYF.

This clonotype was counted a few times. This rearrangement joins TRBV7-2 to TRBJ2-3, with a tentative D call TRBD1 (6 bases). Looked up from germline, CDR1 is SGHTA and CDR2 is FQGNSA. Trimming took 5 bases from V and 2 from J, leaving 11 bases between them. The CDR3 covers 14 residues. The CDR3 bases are TGTGCCAGCAGCCCGGACAGTTACACAGATACGCAGTATTTT. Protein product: CASSPDSYTDTQYF. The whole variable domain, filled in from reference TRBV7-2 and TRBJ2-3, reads GAGVSQSPSNKVTEKGKDVELRCDPISGHTALYWYRQSLGQGLEFLIYFQGNSAPDKSGLPSDRFSAERTGGSVSTLTIQRTQQEDSAVYLCASSPDSYTDTQYFGPGTRLTVL.

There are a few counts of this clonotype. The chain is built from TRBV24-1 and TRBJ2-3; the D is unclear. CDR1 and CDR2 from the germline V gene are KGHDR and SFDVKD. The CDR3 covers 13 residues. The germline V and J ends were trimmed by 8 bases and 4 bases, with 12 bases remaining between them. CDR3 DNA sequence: TGTGCCACCATGACCGACGGCGCAGATACGCAGTATTTT. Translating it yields CATMTDGADTQYF.

CDR3 sequence: CSARRFSNYGYTF. Written as DNA, the CDR3 is TGCAGTGCTAGACGCTTTTCTAACTATGGCTACACCTTC. V is TRBV20-1 and J is TRBJ1-2; D not certain. The CDR3 has 13 amino acids. The V end was cut by 2 bases, the J end by 0 bases, with 7 bases between. Germline V CDR1 and CDR2: DFQATT, SNEGSKA (reference sequence).

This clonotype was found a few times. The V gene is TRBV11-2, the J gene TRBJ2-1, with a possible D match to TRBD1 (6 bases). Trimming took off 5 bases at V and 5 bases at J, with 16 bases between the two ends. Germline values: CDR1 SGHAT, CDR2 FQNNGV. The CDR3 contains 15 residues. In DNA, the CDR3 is TGTGCCAGCAGCAAAAGGCGGACAGATGACAATGAGCAGTTCTTC. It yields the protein CASSKRRTDDNEQFF. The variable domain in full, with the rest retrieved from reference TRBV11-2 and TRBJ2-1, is EAGVAQSPRYKIIEKRQSVAFWCNPISGHATLYWYQQILGQGPKLLIQFQNNGVVDDSQLPKDRFSAERLKGVDSTLKIQPAKLEDSAVYLCASSKRRTDDNEQFFGPGTRLTVL.

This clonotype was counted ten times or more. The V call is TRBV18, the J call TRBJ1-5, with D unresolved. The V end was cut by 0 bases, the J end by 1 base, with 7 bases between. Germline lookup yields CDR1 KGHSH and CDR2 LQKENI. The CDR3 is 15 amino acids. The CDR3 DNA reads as TGTGCCAGCTCACCACCGGTGGGAAGCAATCAGCCCCAGCATTTT. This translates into CASSPPVGSNQPQHF.

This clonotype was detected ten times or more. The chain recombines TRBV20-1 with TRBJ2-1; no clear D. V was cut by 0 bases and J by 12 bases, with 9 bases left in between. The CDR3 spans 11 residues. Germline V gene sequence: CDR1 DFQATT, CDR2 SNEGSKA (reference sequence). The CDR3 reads CSARDFPGQFF. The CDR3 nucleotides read TGCAGTGCTAGAGATTTCCCGGGGCAGTTCTTC.